This is a list of T cell receptor beta chains from one sample in a study of blood T cell repertoires in COVID-19. The table came from immunoSEQ multiplex PCR; TCRdb's copy has only in-frame clones and leaves some out. Of 50,000 to 65,000 clones listed, about two thirds are singletons. The sequenced sample was peripheral blood. Source of these receptors: a woman aged 65 to 85 with COVID-19, enrolled during active disease. Each CDR3 is given with its conserved first and last residue. D genes are given only for firm matches. Only part of the rows carry a size: once, few, many, or a class if the clone is expanded.

v_call: TRBV7-3; clone_size: .; d_call: .; j_call: TRBJ1-1; cdr3_nt: TGTGCCAGCAGCTTCATGCAGGGGATTGGGCAGAACACTGAAGCTTTCTTT; cdr3_aa: CASSFMQGIGQNTEAFF
v_call: TRBV5-1; clone_size: .; d_call: TRBD2; j_call: TRBJ2-3; cdr3_nt: TGCGCCAGCAGCTGGAGGTGGGAGGGCCCAGATACGCAGTATTTT; cdr3_aa: CASSWRWEGPDTQYF
v_call: TRBV7-6; clone_size: .; d_call: .; j_call: TRBJ2-3; cdr3_nt: TGTGCCAGCAGCTTAGGGGACATTAGCACAGATACGCAGTATTTT; cdr3_aa: CASSLGDISTDTQYF
v_call: TRBV2; clone_size: .; d_call: .; j_call: TRBJ1-4; cdr3_nt: TGTGCCAGCAGTGAAGCGGCGTCCGGGAAACTGTTTTTT; cdr3_aa: CASSEAASGKLFF
v_call: TRBV19; clone_size: .; d_call: .; j_call: TRBJ1-3; cdr3_nt: TGTGCCAGTAGCGGGACTTACGGAAACACCATATATTTT; cdr3_aa: CASSGTYGNTIYF
v_call: TRBV9; clone_size: few; d_call: .; j_call: TRBJ1-2; cdr3_nt: TGTGCCAGCAGCGTAGCAGGGAACTATGGCTACACCTTC; cdr3_aa: CASSVAGNYGYTF
v_call: TRBV6-2/TRBV6-3; clone_size: few; d_call: TRBD2; j_call: TRBJ2-7; cdr3_nt: TGTGCCAGCAGTTCCGGAGGGACTAGCGGGATCGCCTACGAGCAGTACTTC; cdr3_aa: CASSSGGTSGIAYEQYF
v_call: TRBV15; clone_size: .; d_call: TRBD1; j_call: TRBJ1-2; cdr3_nt: TGTGCCACCAGCAGTAGGACAGGATTTAACTATGGCTACACCTTC; cdr3_aa: CATSSRTGFNYGYTF
v_call: TRBV2; clone_size: few; d_call: .; j_call: TRBJ2-2; cdr3_nt: TGTGCCGGTAATCGGTACGGGGAGCTGTTTTTT; cdr3_aa: CAGNRYGELFF
v_call: TRBV6-5; clone_size: few; d_call: .; j_call: TRBJ1-1; cdr3_nt: TGTGCCAGCAGTTACGACGGGAGGATGAACACTGAAGCTTTCTTT; cdr3_aa: CASSYDGRMNTEAFF
v_call: TRBV5-1; clone_size: once; d_call: .; j_call: TRBJ2-3; cdr3_nt: TGCGCCAGCAGCATAGGACTCAGCACAGATACGCAGTATTTT; cdr3_aa: CASSIGLSTDTQYF